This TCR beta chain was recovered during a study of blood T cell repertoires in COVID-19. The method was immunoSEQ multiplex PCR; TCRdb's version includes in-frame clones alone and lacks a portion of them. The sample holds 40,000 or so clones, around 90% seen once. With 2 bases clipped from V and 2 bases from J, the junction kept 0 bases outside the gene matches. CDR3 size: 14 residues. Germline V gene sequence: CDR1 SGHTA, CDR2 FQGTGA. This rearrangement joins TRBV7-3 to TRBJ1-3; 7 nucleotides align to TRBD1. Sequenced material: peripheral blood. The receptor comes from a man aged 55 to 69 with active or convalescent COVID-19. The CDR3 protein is CASSLQGAGNTIYF. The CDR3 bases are TGTGCCAGCAGCTTACAGGGGGCTGGAAACACCATATATTTT.